This T cell receptor beta chain was captured in a study of neurological immune-mediated disorders. Notes on the study in general: Across subjects, no CDR3 amino acid sequence appeared in expanded clones of more than one subject, a finding that suggested private repertoires in all groups.

In regard to this clonotype: The target antigen is unknown. This CDR3 fails to terminate in the conserved phenylalanine or tryptophan, so it likely reflects a read error.

The junction had 7 bases not matched to a gene; V was cut back by 6 bases and J by 4 bases. Germline CDR1 DFQATT, CDR2 SNEGSKA (reference sequence). The CDR3 contains 15 residues. TCRdb reanalysed the 5' RACE reads using MiXCR and keeps one entry per CDR3 protein. Of about 120,000 distinct CDR3 sequences detected, roughly 3.2% appear once; the ten largest clones hold over 1%. The origin of this receptor is a woman in her twenties or thirties with multiple sclerosis. Sequenced: PBMCs. The chain is built from TRBV20-1 and TRBJ2-5; 14 bases map to TRBD2. The CDR3 here is CSATRLAGGGETQYY. CDR3 sequence (DNA): TGCAGTGCGACCCGACTAGCGGGAGGGGGAGAGACCCAGTACTAC.